A selection of T cell receptor beta chains follows, all from one sample in a study of T cells in Graves' hyperthyroidism and ophthalmopathy. TCRdb reanalysed the multiplex PCR reads using MiXCR and keeps one entry per CDR3 protein. The sample comprises more than 650,000 distinct CDR3 sequences, around 15% of which are singletons, and more than 8.5% rests with the top ten. The specimen sequenced was blood. These receptors were collected from a woman under 30 with Graves' hyperthyroidism. Each CDR3 is given with its conserved first and last residue. The D gene is left open where the match is weak.

D	V	J	length	CDR3
NA	TRBV6-6	TRBJ1-1	14	CASSYSSGGTEAFF
NA	TRBV6-6	TRBJ2-7	14	CASSYSGRSYEQYF
NA	TRBV2	TRBJ2-1	14	CASSSDRVPNEQFF
NA	TRBV5-1	TRBJ2-1	15	CASSLEVQDYNEQFF
NA	TRBV20-1	TRBJ2-5	12	CSVPLYQETQYF
NA	TRBV20-1	TRBJ1-1	14	CSAKRGLLNTEAFF
TRBD1	TRBV4-2	TRBJ2-5	17	CASSQDFRTGGAETQYF
TRBD1	TRBV5-1	TRBJ2-1	17	CASSSPKDRESTDEQFF
TRBD2	TRBV7-2	TRBJ2-1	17	CASSLQDSGRANNEQFF
NA	TRBV2	TRBJ1-6	15	CASSEDTSYNSPLHF
NA	TRBV20-1	TRBJ2-7	15	CSARGSTVASYEQYF
NA	TRBV11-2	TRBJ1-3	15	CASSLGGVSGNTIYF